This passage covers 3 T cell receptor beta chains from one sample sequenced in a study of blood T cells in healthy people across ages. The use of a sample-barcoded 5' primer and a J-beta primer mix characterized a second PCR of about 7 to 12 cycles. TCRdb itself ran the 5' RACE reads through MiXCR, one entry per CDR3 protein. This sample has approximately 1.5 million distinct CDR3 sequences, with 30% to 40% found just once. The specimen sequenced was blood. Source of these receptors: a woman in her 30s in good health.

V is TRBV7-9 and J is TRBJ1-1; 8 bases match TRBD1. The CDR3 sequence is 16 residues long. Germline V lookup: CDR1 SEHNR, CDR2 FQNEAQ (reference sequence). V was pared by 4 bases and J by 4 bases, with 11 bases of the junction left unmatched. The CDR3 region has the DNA TGTGCCAGCAGCTCCGAATGGCAGGGGGCAGGCACTGAAGCTTTCTTT. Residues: CASSSEWQGAGTEAFF.

The CDR3 loop is CSASDGGPSGHF. The DNA for the CDR3 is TGCAGTGCTAGTGATGGGGGACCCAGTGGGCATTTT. The chain employs TRBV20-1 and TRBJ1-5; weak D call: TRBD1 (5 bases). V gave up 3 bases and J gave up 15 bases, with 18 bases separating them. CDR3 size: 12 residues. Per germline, CDR1 DFQATT and CDR2 SNEGSKA (reference sequence).

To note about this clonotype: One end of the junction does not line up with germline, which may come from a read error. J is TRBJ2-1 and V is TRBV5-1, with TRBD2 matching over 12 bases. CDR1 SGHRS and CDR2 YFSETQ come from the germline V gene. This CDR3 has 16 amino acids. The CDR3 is CASSWTSGAFNNERFF. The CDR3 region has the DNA TGCGCCAGCAGTTGGACTAGCGGGGCTTTCAACAATGAGCGGTTCTTC.